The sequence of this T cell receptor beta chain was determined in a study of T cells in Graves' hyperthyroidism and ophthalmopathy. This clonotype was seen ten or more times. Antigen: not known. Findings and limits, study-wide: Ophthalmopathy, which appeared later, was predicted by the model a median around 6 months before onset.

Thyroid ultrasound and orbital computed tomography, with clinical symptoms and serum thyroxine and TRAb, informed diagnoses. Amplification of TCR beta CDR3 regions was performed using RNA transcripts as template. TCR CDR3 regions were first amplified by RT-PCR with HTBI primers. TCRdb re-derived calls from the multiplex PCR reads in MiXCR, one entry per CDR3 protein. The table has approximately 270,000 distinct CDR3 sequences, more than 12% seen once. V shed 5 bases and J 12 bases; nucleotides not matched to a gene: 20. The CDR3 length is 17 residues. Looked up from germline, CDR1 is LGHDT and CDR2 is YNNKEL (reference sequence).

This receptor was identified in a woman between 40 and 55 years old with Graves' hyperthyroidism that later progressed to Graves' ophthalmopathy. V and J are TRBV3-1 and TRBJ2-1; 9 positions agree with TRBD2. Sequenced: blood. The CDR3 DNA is TGTGCCAGCAGCATACTCCTAGGACTAGCGTCTAGGGAGGTGCAGTTCTTC. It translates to CASSILLGLASREVQFF.